Below, 10 T cell receptor beta chains from the same sample are listed, as sequenced in a study of blood T cell repertoires in COVID-19. The method was immunoSEQ multiplex PCR; TCRdb's version includes in-frame clones alone and lacks a portion of them. The sample carries 350,000 to 500,000 clones, nearly 90% recorded once. The sequenced material came from PBMCs or T cells enriched from blood (not recorded which). These receptors all come from a woman aged 18-35 years who had been exposed to COVID-19.

The chain links TRBV18 to TRBJ1-1, with D maybe TRBD1 (6 bases). CDR1 and CDR2 (germline): KGHSH, LQKENI. CDR3 size: 14 residues. V shed 5 bases and J shed 3 bases, with 13 bases lying between them. The CDR3, as DNA: TGTGCCAGCTCATTACAGGGTTTGGACACTGAAGCTTTCTTT. As protein: CASSLQGLDTEAFF.

CDR3 residues: CASIQQGNNYGYTF. DNA of the CDR3: TGTGCCAGTATCCAACAGGGAAATAACTATGGCTACACCTTC. The gene calls are TRBV19 and TRBJ1-2, with D perhaps matching TRBD1 (6 bases). V was pared by 7 bases and J by 1 base, with 13 bases between. There are 14 residues in the CDR3. Per germline, CDR1 LNHDA and CDR2 SQIVND (reference sequence).

V gene TRBV19 combines with J gene TRBJ1-2; 8 bases map to TRBD1. This CDR3 spans 14 amino acids. After removal of 9 bases from V and 4 bases from J, the junction contained 10 bases not matched to a gene. Per germline, CDR1 LNHDA and CDR2 SQIVND (reference sequence). The CDR3 DNA sequence: TGTGCCAGCGGGGCCGGGACAGGACCCTATGGCTACACCTTC. Translated, it gives CASGAGTGPYGYTF.

DNA of the CDR3: TGTGCCAGCAGTGAATATTGGGTAGCGGGGGCACTGTTCAATGAGCAGTTCTTC. It codes for CASSEYWVAGALFNEQFF. The rearrangement uses TRBV6-1 and TRBJ2-1; 9 bases line up with TRBD2. With 2 bases clipped from V and 6 bases from J, the junction kept 14 bases outside the gene matches. CDR1 MNHNS and CDR2 SASEGT come from the germline V gene. The CDR3 is 18 amino acids.

Here the CDR3 reads CASRLAGSSYNEQFF. In nucleotides, the CDR3 is TGTGCCAGCAGACTAGCGGGGAGCTCCTACAATGAGCAGTTCTTC. The gene calls are TRBV5-4 and TRBJ2-1; TRBD2 matches at 10 bases. In germline, CDR1 is SGHNT, CDR2 YYREEE (reference sequence). The length of the CDR3 is 15 residues. V shed 5 bases, J shed 0 bases, and the junction held 2 bases outside the gene matches.

The chain has TRBV18 and TRBJ2-7, with 7 nucleotides matching TRBD1. Per the germline V gene, CDR1 is KGHSH and CDR2 is LQKENI. Trimming at V came to 2 bases and at J to 2 bases, leaving 3 bases not matched to a gene. The CDR3 has 14 amino acids. The CDR3 nucleotides are TGTGCCAGCTCACCAGGGACAGCTACCTACGAGCAGTACTTC. Its translation: CASSPGTATYEQYF.

J is TRBJ1-4 and V is TRBV27, with a possible D match to TRBD1 (6 bases). Between the trimmed V and J ends, which lost 6 bases and 3 bases, there was a span of 11 bases. Germline assignment: CDR1 MNHEY and CDR2 SMNVEV (reference sequence). The CDR3 contains 14 residues. CDR3 region: CASRRTASNEKLFF. The CDR3 DNA reads TGTGCCAGCAGGCGGACAGCATCTAATGAAAAACTGTTTTTT.

The V call is TRBV9, the J call TRBJ2-3, with 7 bases aligning to TRBD1. V dropped 3 bases and J dropped 2; count of bases not matched to a gene: 6. The CDR3 has 15 residues. Per the germline V gene, CDR1 is SGDLS and CDR2 is YYNGEE. CDR3: CASSARDSLTDTQYF. The CDR3 DNA follows: TGTGCCAGCAGCGCCCGGGACAGCCTCACAGATACGCAGTATTTT.

The gene calls are TRBV7-8 and TRBJ2-7; maybe TRBD1 (6 bases). Germline V lookup: CDR1 SGHVS, CDR2 FQNEAQ. The CDR3 has 13 amino acids. V lost 8 bases, J lost 3 bases, and 14 bases lay in between. The CDR3 sequence: CASSRTVDYEQYF. CDR3 DNA sequence: TGTGCCAGCTCAAGGACAGTAGACTACGAGCAGTACTTC.

The chain joins TRBV7-2 to TRBJ2-5, with D maybe TRBD2 (6 bases). Deletions cut 3 bases from V and 1 base from J, with 15 bases between. CDR1 and CDR2 from the germline V gene are SGHTA and FQGNSA. This CDR3 is 16 amino acids long. The CDR3 here is CASSLGTRDFQETQYF. The CDR3 DNA sequence: TGTGCCAGCAGCTTGGGAACCCGGGACTTCCAAGAGACCCAGTACTTC.